Listed below are T cell receptor beta chains from one sample, sequenced in a study of shared clonotypes between healthy human individuals. This table comes from immunoSEQ multiplex PCR, and its TCRdb copy is limited to in-frame clones, with some not included. The sample holds approximately 2.3 million clones, 90% to 95% seen once. Specimen: naive CD4+ T cells from PBMCs. The receptors stem from a man aged 18 to 30 in good health. Some clones in this sample may be carry-over from other donors' samples. Both conserved end residues are part of each CDR3.

len: 14; v_gene: TRBV9; CDR3aa: CASSVRDSFYGYTF
len: 14; v_gene: TRBV11-2; CDR3aa: CASSLGGGSETQYF
len: 14; v_gene: TRBV7-2; CDR3aa: CASSPGIANYGYTF
len: 16; v_gene: TRBV7-2; CDR3aa: CASRPPGRIDTGELFF
len: 13; v_gene: TRBV28; CDR3aa: CASSLIARNTIYF
len: 15; v_gene: TRBV28; CDR3aa: CASRNPGQGAYEQYF
len: 15; v_gene: TRBV6-5; CDR3aa: CASSYSSARSDTQYF
len: 15; v_gene: TRBV2; CDR3aa: CASSLGYAGNQPQHF
len: 13; v_gene: TRBV28; CDR3aa: CASSLDSTDTQYF
len: 15; v_gene: TRBV4-2; CDR3aa: CASSQDVGGTDTQYF
len: 13; v_gene: TRBV9; CDR3aa: CASSSTRESGYTF
len: 15; v_gene: TRBV5-1; CDR3aa: CASSLALINTGELFF
len: 11; v_gene: TRBV10-3; CDR3aa: CAIATGAEAFF
len: 13; v_gene: TRBV5-4; CDR3aa: CASSAGSSYEQYF
len: 15; v_gene: TRBV11-2; CDR3aa: CASSLVPLGLATQYF
len: 14; v_gene: TRBV6-5; CDR3aa: CASSDWTGRQEAFF
len: 11; v_gene: TRBV6-5; CDR3aa: CASRRSSTQYF
len: 16; v_gene: TRBV7-3; CDR3aa: CASSLIGREFADTQYF
len: 15; v_gene: TRBV5-5; CDR3aa: CASSPLGQGVYEQYF
len: 13; v_gene: TRBV18; CDR3aa: CASSQTGNTEAFF
len: 13; v_gene: TRBV7-8; CDR3aa: CASSLGLKLEQYF
len: 13; v_gene: TRBV28; CDR3aa: CASLDRPNTEAFF
len: 15; v_gene: TRBV18; CDR3aa: CASSPKQGAGDTQYF
len: 13; v_gene: TRBV15; CDR3aa: CATSRAYAGELFF
len: 16; v_gene: TRBV19; CDR3aa: CASSQFGTSVYNEQFF
len: 13; v_gene: TRBV6-1; CDR3aa: CASSEQGGETQYF
len: 12; v_gene: TRBV28; CDR3aa: CASSWQGAGYTF
len: 14; v_gene: TRBV27; CDR3aa: CASSLRTAYNEQFF
len: 13; v_gene: TRBV29-1; CDR3aa: CSVEDWGTDGYTF
len: 14; v_gene: TRBV6-6; CDR3aa: CASSLARGNQPQHF
len: 16; v_gene: TRBV7-7; CDR3aa: CASSTGLAAGYNEQFF
len: 13; v_gene: TRBV7-9; CDR3aa: CASSSVLGPEAFF
len: 17; v_gene: TRBV19; CDR3aa: CASSIGLGQGTYNEQFF
len: 14; v_gene: TRBV4-2; CDR3aa: CASRRGTGYYEQYF
len: 13; v_gene: TRBV5-1; CDR3aa: CASSLDTPYEQYF
len: 14; v_gene: TRBV10-3; CDR3aa: CAISESTGQSNLHF
len: 17; v_gene: TRBV4-2; CDR3aa: CASSQVTGGPGTGELFF
len: 15; v_gene: TRBV6-6; CDR3aa: CASNIGAPLGYGYTF
len: 14; v_gene: TRBV30; CDR3aa: CAWSVTGIQETQYF